The 9 T cell receptor beta chains given below trace back to one sample, sequenced in a study of blood T cell repertoires in COVID-19. The protocol was immunoSEQ multiplex PCR, while the TCRdb copy is restricted to in-frame clones and leaves out a portion. The sample consists of fewer than 150,000 clones, 75% to 90% of them appearing once. Sequenced material: peripheral blood. These receptors were obtained from a human donor in a cohort sampled during active COVID-19.

The chain has TRBV5-1 and TRBJ1-1; maybe TRBD1 (6 bases). The CDR3 extends over 14 amino acids. Germline V gene sequence: CDR1 SGHRS, CDR2 YFSETQ. Trimming left V 5 bases short and J 4 bases short, with 15 bases between. CDR3 amino acids: CASSRDTTGTEAFF. As DNA, the CDR3 is TGCGCCAGCAGTAGGGACACCACGGGCACTGAAGCTTTCTTT.

This clone was picked up one time. V is TRBV10-3 and J is TRBJ1-5, with D perhaps TRBD1 (6 bases). This CDR3 is built from 13 residues. Germline V gene sequence: CDR1 ENHRY, CDR2 SYGVKD. Trimming cost V 6 bases and J 1 base, with 7 bases left between them. The CDR3 nucleotides are TGTGCCATCAGCGGGACAAGCAATCAGCCCCAGCATTTT. It encodes CAISGTSNQPQHF.

The table lists this clone with a count of one. The rearrangement links TRBV2 to TRBJ1-5; 9 nucleotides agree with TRBD1. Germline trimming cut 8 bases from V and 4 bases from J; bases unmatched to any gene: 6. The CDR3 is 14 residues long. Looked up from germline, CDR1 is SNHLY and CDR2 is FYNNEI. The CDR3 DNA reads as TGTGCCAGCGGGCCGGACAGGGGTAATCAGCCCCAGCATTTT. It encodes CASGPDRGNQPQHF. The variable domain in full, completed from reference TRBV2 and TRBJ1-5, reads EPEVTQTPSHQVTQMGQEVILRCVPISNHLYFYWYRQILGQKVEFLVSFYNNEISEKSEIFDDQFSVERPDGSNFTLKIRSTKLEDSAMYFCASGPDRGNQPQHFGDGTRLSIL.

The genes are TRBV7-8 and TRBJ1-1; tentatively, D is TRBD1 (6 bases). The CDR3 has 15 amino acids. Germline V gene data show CDR1 as SGHVS and CDR2 as FQNEAQ. The germline V and J ends were trimmed by 0 bases and 2 bases, with 10 bases remaining between them. The CDR3 loop reads CASSLALRGNTEAFF. The CDR3 nucleotides are TGTGCCAGCAGCTTAGCGCTCAGGGGCAACACTGAAGCTTTCTTT.

This chain connects TRBV12-3 or TRBV12-4 to TRBJ1-2; no reliable D call. The CDR3 runs to 11 residues. V lost 2 bases and J lost 12, with 10 bases in between. CDR3 DNA: TGTGCCAGCAGTTTACGAGGCGGGGACACCTTC. It specifies CASSLRGGDTF.

The chain joins TRBV6-5 to TRBJ2-1; 8 bases are a match to TRBD2. The CDR3 contains 14 residues. Germline V CDR1 and CDR2: MNHEY, SVGAGI. The junction had 10 bases not matched to a gene; V was cut back by 7 bases and J by 8 bases. This CDR3 is CASKGTSFFDEQFF. Here the CDR3 DNA reads TGTGCCAGCAAGGGGACTAGTTTCTTCGATGAGCAGTTCTTC.

This chain links TRBV5-6 with TRBJ1-1, with TRBD1 matching over 7 bases. The CDR3 is 15 residues long. Germline-derived CDR1 and CDR2 are SGHDT and YYEEEE. V dropped 2 bases and J dropped 11; count of bases not matched to a gene: 15. Here the CDR3 reads CASSFSTEGARSAFF. The CDR3 DNA reads as TGTGCCAGCAGCTTTTCGACTGAGGGGGCGCGGAGTGCTTTCTTT.

J is TRBJ1-2 and V is TRBV27, with 8 bases identical to TRBD1. The V gene end was trimmed by 6 bases and the J gene end by 8 bases; junction bases not matched to a gene: 14. The CDR3 is made up of 15 amino acids. The germline CDR1 and CDR2 sequences are MNHEY and SMNVEV (reference sequence). In nucleotides, the CDR3 is TGTGCCAGCAGCCCCCAATTCAGGGGGCTGCGAGGCTACACCTTC. It is translated as CASSPQFRGLRGYTF.

The chain links TRBV10-2 to TRBJ1-1; perhaps TRBD1 as D (6 bases). Trimming cost V 7 bases and J 5 bases, with 14 bases left between them. The germline V gene encodes CDR1 WSHSY and CDR2 SAAADI. The CDR3 is 13 amino acids. The CDR3 spells CASNGGGWTEAFF. The DNA of the CDR3 is TGCGCCAGCAATGGGGGCGGGTGGACTGAAGCTTTCTTT.